This TCR beta chain was identified in a study of T cell responses to AZD1222 COVID-19 vaccine. Study-wide findings and caveats: Spike-specific TCR breadth and depth went up after people got two AZD1222 doses. Only 5 to 7 AZD1222 recipients were seropositive at baseline.

Generated by immunoSEQ multiplex PCR, the TCRdb table keeps only in-frame clones and is missing some. The table lists some 130,000 clones, approximately 84% of them singletons. CDR1 and CDR2 (germline): SGHRS, YFSETQ. V gave up 4 bases and J gave up 7 bases; unmatched junction bases: 6. This CDR3 comprises 14 residues. As concerns this clone: Its antigen is currently unknown.

This chain connects TRBV5-1 to TRBJ1-5; 9 bases agree with TRBD1. This receptor was identified in an adult in good health. Sequencing was performed on peripheral blood, taken on day 0 of AZD1222 vaccination. DNA for the CDR3: TGCGCCAGCAGCCCACAGGGGGCAGAACAGCCCCAGCATTTT. Translated: CASSPQGAEQPQHF.